The T cell receptor beta chain described here comes from a study of shared clonotypes between healthy human individuals. The wider study: Every donor yielded three CD4 naive, three CD4 memory, two CD8 naive and one CD8 memory plate.

V shed 1 base and J shed 0 bases, with 10 bases lying between them. CDR1 MDHEN and CDR2 SYDVKM come from the germline V gene. The CDR3 has 16 amino acids. 200 to 250 ng DNA, 30,000 to 35,000 T cell genomes, went into each sorted-subset replicate PCR. TCRdb keeps only in-frame clones here, not all; method: immunoSEQ multiplex PCR. The table lists some 2.4 million clones, more than 85% of them singletons. Only one count was recorded for this clone. The TCR comes from a man younger than 30 in good health. Some clones in this sample may be carry-over from other donors' samples. The specimen sequenced was naive CD4+ T cells from PBMCs. Subset in this sample: CD45RA+ positively selected. The V gene is TRBV28, the J gene TRBJ2-1; no clear D gene. CDR3 loop: CASSLYVPSSYNEQFF. CDR3 sequence (DNA): TGTGCCAGCAGTTTATACGTCCCGAGCTCCTACAATGAGCAGTTCTTC.